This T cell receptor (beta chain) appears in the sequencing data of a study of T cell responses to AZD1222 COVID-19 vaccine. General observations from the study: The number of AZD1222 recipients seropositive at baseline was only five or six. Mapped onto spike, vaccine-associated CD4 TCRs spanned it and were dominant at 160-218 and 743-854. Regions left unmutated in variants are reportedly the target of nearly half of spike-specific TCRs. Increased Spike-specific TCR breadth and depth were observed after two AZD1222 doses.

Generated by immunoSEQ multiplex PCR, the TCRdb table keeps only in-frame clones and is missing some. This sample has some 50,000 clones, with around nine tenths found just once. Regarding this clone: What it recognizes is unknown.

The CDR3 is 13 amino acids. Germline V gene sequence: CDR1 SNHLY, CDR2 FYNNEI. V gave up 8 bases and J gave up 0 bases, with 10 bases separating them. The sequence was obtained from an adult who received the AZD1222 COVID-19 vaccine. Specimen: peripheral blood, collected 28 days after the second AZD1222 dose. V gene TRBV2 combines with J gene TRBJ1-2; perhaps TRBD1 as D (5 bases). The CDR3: CASGAGSNYGYTF. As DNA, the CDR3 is TGTGCCAGCGGGGCAGGGTCTAACTATGGCTACACCTTC.